This T cell receptor (beta chain) stems from a study of response to subunit inactivated influenza vaccine (dated by TCRdb to the late 2010s). Regarding the research as a whole: The study used deep quantitative T cell receptor repertoire profiling to track responses to a trivalent subunit inactivated influenza vaccine. The investigation overall reported the following: The authors proposed that each seasonal influenza vaccination may bring in only a limited number of new T cells.

V loses 1 base, J loses 7 bases, and the germline ends lie 8 bases apart. The CDR3 measures 13 amino acids from cysteine to phenylalanine. Only the CDR3 region is kept as DNA, spanning 39 bases read in frame from base 1. The germline V gene (reference sequence) sets CDR1 to LGHDT and CDR2 to YNNKEL. With respect to this clonotype: What antigen it recognizes has not been identified. The input lacks base qualities; no much larger clone sits a single base away.

To prepare the library, RT-PCR was applied. The listed sequencing device is Illumina HiSeq 2500. In TCRdb, the public reads were trimmed at Q25 with fastp and aligned with MiXCR, with productive beta chains retained. CDR3 protein duplicates are merged, each entry listing the most common genes and DNA. The sample table shows hundreds of thousands of distinct CDR3 sequences, and 15% to 20% are seen once. The ten largest clonotypes hold 11% of the sample. This TCR was sampled from a man aged 50 to 59 who received an inactivated influenza vaccine. Donor details come from another sample of the same person, matched by shared clones. The source was PBMCs from blood, collected more than 4 days after vaccination. The rearranged chain carries TRBV3-1 and TRBJ2-1; TRBD2 might be the D gene, on 6 matching bases. The CDR3 in this case is CASSQAGVNEQFF. The DNA reads TGTGCCAGCAGCCAAGCGGGAGTAAATGAGCAGTTCTTC.